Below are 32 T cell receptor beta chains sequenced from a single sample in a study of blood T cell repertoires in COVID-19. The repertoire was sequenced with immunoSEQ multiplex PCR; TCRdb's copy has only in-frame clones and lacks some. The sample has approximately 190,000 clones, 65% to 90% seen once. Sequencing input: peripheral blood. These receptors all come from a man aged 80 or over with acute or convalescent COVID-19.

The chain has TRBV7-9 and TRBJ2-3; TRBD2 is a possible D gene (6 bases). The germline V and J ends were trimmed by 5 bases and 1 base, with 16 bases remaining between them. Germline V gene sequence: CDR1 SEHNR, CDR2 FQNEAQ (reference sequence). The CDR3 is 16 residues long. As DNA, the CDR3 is TGTGCCAGCAGCCAGGGACTGATTGGGGGCACAGATACGCAGTATTTT. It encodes CASSQGLIGGTDTQYF.

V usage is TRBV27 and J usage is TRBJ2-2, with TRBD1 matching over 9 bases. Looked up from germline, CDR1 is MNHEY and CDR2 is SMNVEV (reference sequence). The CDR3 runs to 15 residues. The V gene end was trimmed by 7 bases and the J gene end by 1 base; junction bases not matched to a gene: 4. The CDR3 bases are TGTGCCAGCAAGCCGGGACAGGGGAACACCGGGGAGCTGTTTTTT. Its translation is CASKPGQGNTGELFF.

CDR3 amino acids: CAWTWNTGELFF. The CDR3 region has the DNA TGTGCCTGGACATGGAACACCGGGGAGCTGTTTTTT. The V call is TRBV30, the J call TRBJ2-2; no definite D call. CDR1 and CDR2 from the germline V gene are GTSNPN and SVGIG (reference sequence). This CDR3 has 12 amino acids. V lost 4 bases and J lost 1, with 4 bases in between.

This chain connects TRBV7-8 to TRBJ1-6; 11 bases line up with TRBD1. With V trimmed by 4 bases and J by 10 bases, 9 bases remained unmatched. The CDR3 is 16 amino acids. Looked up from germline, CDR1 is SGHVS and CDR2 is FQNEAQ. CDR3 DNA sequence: TGTGCCAGCAGCTCCGGACAGGGGGCTCCCACATCACCCCTCCACTTT. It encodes CASSSGQGAPTSPLHF. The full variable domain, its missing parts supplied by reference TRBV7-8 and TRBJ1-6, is GAGVSQSPRYKVAKRGQDVALRCDPISGHVSLFWYQQALGQGPEFLTYFQNEAQLDKSGLPSDRFFAERPEGSVSTLKIQRTQQEDSAVYLCASSSGQGAPTSPLHFGNGTRLTVT.

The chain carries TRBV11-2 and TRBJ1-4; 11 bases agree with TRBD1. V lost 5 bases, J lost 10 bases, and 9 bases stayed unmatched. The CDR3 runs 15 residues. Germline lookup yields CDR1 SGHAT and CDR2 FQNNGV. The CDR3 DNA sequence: TGTGCCAGCAGCATCCTTGTGGGACAGGGGGGAAAACTGTTTTTT. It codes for CASSILVGQGGKLFF.

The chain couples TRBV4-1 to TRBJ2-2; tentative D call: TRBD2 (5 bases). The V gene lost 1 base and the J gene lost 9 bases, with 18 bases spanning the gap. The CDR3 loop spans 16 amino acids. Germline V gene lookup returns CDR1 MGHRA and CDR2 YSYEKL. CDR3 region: CASSQGGAASPRELFF. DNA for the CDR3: TGCGCCAGCAGCCAAGGTGGAGCGGCCTCCCCCCGGGAGCTGTTTTTT.

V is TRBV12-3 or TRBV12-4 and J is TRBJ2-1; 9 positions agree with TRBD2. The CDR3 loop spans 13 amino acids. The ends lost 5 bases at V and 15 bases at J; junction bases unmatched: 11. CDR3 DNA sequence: TGTGCCAGCAGTAGTGGGACTAGCAATCTCGTGTTCTTC. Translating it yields CASSSGTSNLVFF.

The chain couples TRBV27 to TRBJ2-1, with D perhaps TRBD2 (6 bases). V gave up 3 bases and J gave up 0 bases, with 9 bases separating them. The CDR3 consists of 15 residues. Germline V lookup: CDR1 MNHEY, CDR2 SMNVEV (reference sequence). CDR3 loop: CASSLGGSSYNEQFF. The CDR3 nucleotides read TGTGCCAGCAGTTTGGGGGGTAGCTCCTACAATGAGCAGTTCTTC.

CDR3: CASSAGGLARGYNEQFF. CDR3 coding DNA: TGTGCCAGCAGCGCGGGGGGACTAGCAAGAGGTTACAATGAGCAGTTCTTC. This rearrangement joins TRBV9 to TRBJ2-1, with 9 bases fitting TRBD2. This CDR3 has 17 amino acids. Germline V gene data show CDR1 as SGDLS and CDR2 as YYNGEE. Unmatched junction bases numbered 11, after V lost 3 bases and J lost 4 bases.

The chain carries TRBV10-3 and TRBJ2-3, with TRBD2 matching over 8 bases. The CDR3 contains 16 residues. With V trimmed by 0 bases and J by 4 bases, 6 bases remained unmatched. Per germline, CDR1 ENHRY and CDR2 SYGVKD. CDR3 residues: CAISESATSGPDTQYF. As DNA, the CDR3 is TGTGCCATCAGTGAGTCGGCAACTAGCGGCCCAGATACGCAGTATTTT.

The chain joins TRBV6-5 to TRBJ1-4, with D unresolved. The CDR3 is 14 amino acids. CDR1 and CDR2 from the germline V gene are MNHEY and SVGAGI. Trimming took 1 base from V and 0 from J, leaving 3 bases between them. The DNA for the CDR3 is TGTGCCAGCAGTTACTTATCAACTAATGAAAAACTGTTTTTT. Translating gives CASSYLSTNEKLFF.

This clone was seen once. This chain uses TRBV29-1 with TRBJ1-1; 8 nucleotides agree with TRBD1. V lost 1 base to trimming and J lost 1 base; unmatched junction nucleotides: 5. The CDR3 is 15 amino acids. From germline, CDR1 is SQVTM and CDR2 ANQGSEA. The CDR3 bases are TGCAGCGTTGAAGGGACAGGGCGTTCGAACACTGAAGCTTTCTTT. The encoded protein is CSVEGTGRSNTEAFF.

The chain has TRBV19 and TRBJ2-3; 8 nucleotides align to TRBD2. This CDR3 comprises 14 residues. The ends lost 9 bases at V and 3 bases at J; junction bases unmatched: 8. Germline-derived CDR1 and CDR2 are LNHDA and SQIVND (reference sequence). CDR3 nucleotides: TGTGCCAGCCACCGGGGGGGTGGGACAGATACGCAGTATTTT. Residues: CASHRGGGTDTQYF.

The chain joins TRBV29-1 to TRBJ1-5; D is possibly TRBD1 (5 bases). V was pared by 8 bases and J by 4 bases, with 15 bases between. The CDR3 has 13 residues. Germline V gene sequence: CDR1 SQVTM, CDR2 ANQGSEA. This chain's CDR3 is CSHSAGVNQPQHF. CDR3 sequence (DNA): TGCAGCCACAGTGCGGGGGTGAATCAGCCCCAGCATTTT.

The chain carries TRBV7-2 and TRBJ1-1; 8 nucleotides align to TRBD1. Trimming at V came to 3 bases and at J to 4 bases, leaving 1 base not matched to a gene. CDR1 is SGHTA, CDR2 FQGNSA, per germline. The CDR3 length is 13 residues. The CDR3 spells CASSFTGGTEAFF. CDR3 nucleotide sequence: TGTGCCAGCAGCTTTACAGGGGGCACTGAAGCTTTCTTT. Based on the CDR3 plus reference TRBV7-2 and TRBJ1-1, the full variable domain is GAGVSQSPSNKVTEKGKDVELRCDPISGHTALYWYRQSLGQGLEFLIYFQGNSAPDKSGLPSDRFSAERTGGSVSTLTIQRTQQEDSAVYLCASSFTGGTEAFFGQGTRLTVV.

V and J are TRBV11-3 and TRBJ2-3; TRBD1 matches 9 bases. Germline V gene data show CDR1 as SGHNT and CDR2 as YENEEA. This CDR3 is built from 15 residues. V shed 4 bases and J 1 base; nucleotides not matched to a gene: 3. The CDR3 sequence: CASSWTGARTDTQYF. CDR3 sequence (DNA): TGTGCCAGCAGCTGGACAGGGGCCCGCACAGATACGCAGTATTTT.

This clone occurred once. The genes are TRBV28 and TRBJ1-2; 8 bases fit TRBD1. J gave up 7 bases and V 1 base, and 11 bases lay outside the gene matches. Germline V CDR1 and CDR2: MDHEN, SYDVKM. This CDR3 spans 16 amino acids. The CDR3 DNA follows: TGTGCCAGCAGTTTATCCCCGGACAGGGTGAGGGGTGGCTACACCTTC. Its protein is CASSLSPDRVRGGYTF.

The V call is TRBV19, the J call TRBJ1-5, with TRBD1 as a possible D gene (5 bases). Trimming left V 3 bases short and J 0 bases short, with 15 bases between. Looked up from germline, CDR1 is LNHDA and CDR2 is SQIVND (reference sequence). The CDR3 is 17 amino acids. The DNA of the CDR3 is TGTGCCAGTAGTATCACACTCGGGGGGTATAGCAATCAGCCCCAGCATTTT. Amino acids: CASSITLGGYSNQPQHF.

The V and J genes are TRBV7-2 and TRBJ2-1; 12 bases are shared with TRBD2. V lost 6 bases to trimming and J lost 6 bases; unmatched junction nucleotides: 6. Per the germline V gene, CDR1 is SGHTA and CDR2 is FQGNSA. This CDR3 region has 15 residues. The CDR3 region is CASRELAGGGNEQFF. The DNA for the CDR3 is TGTGCCAGCAGAGAACTAGCGGGAGGAGGCAATGAGCAGTTCTTC.

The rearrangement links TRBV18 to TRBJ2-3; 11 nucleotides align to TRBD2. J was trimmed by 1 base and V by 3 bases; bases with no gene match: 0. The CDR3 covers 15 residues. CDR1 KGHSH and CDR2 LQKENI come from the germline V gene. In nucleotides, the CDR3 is TGTGCCAGCTCACCTAGCGGGAGGGGCACAGATACGCAGTATTTT. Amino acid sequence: CASSPSGRGTDTQYF.

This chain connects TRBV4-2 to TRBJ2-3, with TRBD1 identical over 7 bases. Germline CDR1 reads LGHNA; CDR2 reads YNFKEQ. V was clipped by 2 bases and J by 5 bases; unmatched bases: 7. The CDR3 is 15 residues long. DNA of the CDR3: TGTGCCAGCAGCCAACCACAGGGGTTGGTAGATACGCAGTATTTT. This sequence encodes CASSQPQGLVDTQYF.

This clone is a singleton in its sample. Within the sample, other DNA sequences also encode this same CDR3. Here the CDR3 reads CASSLGGYTDTQYF. The CDR3 DNA reads as TGCGCCAGCAGCTTGGGCGGGTACACAGATACGCAGTATTTT. V gene TRBV5-1 combines with J gene TRBJ2-3, with a tentative D call TRBD2 (5 bases). CDR3 size: 14 residues. CDR1 is SGHRS and CDR2 is YFSETQ in the germline V gene. V was trimmed by 0 bases and J by 2 bases, leaving 7 bases between them.

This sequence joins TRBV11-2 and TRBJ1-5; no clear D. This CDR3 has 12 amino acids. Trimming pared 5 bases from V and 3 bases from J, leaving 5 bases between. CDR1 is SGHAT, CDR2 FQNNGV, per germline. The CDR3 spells CASSQNNQPQHF. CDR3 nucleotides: TGTGCCAGCAGCCAAAACAATCAGCCCCAGCATTTT.

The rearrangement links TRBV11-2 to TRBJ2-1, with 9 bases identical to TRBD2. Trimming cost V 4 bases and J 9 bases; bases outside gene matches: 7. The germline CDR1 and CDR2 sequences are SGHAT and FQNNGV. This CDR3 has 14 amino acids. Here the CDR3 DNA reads TGTGCCAGCAGCTCCGGGACTAGCAGTGGTGAGCAGTTCTTC. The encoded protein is CASSSGTSSGEQFF.

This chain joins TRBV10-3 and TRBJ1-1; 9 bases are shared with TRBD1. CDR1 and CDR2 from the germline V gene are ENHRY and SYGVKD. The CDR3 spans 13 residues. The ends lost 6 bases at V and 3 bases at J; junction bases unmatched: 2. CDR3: CAISRQGDTEAFF. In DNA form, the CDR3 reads TGTGCCATCAGCCGACAGGGGGACACTGAAGCTTTCTTT.

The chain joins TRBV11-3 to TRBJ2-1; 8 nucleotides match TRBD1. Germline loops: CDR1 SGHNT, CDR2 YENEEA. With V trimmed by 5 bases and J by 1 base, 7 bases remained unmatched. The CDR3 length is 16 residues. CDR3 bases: TGTGCCAGCAGCACCGAAGGGACAGGTTCCTACAATGAGCAGTTCTTC. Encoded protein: CASSTEGTGSYNEQFF.

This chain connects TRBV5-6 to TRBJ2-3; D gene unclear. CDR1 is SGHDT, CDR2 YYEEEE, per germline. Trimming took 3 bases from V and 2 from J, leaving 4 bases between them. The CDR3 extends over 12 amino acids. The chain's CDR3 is CASSYNTDTQYF. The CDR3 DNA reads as TGTGCCAGCAGCTACAACACAGATACGCAGTATTTT.

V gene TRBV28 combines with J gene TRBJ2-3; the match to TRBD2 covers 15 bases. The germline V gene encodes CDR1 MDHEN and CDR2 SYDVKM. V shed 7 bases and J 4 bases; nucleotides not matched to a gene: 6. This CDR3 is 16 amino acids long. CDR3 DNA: TGTGCCAGCAACCTTGGACTAGCGGGAGGGGCAGATACGCAGTATTTT. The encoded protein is CASNLGLAGGADTQYF.

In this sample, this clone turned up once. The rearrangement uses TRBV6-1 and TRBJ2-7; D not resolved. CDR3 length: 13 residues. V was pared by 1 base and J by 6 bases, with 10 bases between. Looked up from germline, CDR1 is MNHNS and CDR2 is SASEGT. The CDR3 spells CASSEGHSPEQYF. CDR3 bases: TGTGCCAGCAGTGAAGGACACTCGCCCGAGCAGTACTTC.

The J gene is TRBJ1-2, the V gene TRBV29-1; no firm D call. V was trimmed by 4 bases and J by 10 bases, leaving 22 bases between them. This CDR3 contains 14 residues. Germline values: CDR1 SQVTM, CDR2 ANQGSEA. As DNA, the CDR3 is TGCAGCGTTGCTAATTTTGCGGGCACCCTACACTACACCTTC. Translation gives CSVANFAGTLHYTF. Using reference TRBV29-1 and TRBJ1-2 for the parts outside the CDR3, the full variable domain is SAVISQKPSRDICQRGTSLTIQCQVDSQVTMMFWYRQQPGQSLTLIATANQGSEATYESGFVIDKFPISRPNLTFSTLTVSNMSPEDSSIYLCSVANFAGTLHYTFGSGTRLTVV.

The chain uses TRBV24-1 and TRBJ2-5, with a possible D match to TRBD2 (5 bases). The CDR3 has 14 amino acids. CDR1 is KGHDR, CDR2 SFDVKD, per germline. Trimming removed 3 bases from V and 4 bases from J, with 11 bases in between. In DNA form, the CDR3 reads TGTGCCACCAGTGATCACGCCCGGGGAGAGACCCAGTACTTC. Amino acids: CATSDHARGETQYF.

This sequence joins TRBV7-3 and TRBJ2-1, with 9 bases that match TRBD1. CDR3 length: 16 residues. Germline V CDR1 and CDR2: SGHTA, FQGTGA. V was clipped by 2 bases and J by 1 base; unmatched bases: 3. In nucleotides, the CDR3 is TGTGCCAGCAGCTTAGCGGGACAGGGTTCCTACAATGAGCAGTTCTTC. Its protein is CASSLAGQGSYNEQFF.